The clone carrying this T cell receptor beta chain was counted a few times. V lost 4 bases to trimming and J lost 4 bases, with 10 bases between them. This CDR3 is 13 amino acids long. Clones were sequenced by immunoSEQ multiplex PCR, and TCRdb holds only the in-frame ones, with some missing. The profile covers 150,000 or so clones, with 88% appearing a single time and over 2% taken by the ten largest. The entry originates in a study of blood T cell repertoires in COVID-19. Study information: Donors in the United States, Italy and Spain gave samples during acute or convalescent COVID-19. Nucleic acid was either cDNA or gDNA, and it came from T cells, B-cell-depleted T cells, or PBMCs.

This TCR was sampled from a woman aged 70 to 79 with acute or convalescent COVID-19. V gene TRBV12-3 or TRBV12-4 combines with J gene TRBJ1-2; D is unclear. Source material: peripheral blood. CDR3 residues: CASSSRESYGYTF. CDR3 DNA sequence: TGTGCCAGCAGTTCAAGAGAATCCTATGGCTACACCTTC.